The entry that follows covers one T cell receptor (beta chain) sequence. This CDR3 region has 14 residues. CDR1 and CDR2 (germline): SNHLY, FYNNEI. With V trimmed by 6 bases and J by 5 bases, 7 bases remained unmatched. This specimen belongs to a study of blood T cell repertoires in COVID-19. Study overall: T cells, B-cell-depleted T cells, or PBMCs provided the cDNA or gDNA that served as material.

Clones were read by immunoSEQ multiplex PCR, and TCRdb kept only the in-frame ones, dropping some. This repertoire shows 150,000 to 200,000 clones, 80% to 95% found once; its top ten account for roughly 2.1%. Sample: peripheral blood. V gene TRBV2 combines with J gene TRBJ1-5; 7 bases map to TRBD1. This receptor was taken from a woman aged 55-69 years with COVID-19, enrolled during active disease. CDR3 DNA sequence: TGTGCCAGCAGAGCGCAGGGGGTCCATCAGCCCCAGCATTTT. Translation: CASRAQGVHQPQHF.